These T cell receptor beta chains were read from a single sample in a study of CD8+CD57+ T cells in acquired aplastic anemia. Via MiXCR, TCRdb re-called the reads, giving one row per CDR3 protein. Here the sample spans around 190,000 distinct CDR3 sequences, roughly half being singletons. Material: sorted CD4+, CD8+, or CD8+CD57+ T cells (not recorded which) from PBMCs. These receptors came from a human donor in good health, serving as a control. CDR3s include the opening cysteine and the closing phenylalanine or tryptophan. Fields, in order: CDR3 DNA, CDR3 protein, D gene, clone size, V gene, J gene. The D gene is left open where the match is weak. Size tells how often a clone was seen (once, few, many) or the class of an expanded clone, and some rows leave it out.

DNA: TGTGCCAGCAGTGAAGGACCCTTACGCGCGCCCCAGTACTTC; CDR3: CASSEGPLRAPQYF; D: .; size: .; V: TRBV2; J: TRBJ2-5
DNA: TGTGCCAGCAGTCCCGGGACGTACTATGGCTACACCTTC; CDR3: CASSPGTYYGYTF; D: .; size: many; V: TRBV28; J: TRBJ1-2
DNA: TGTGCCATCAGTGCTATGACTAGCGGGGGTAGCTACGAGCAGTACTTC; CDR3: CAISAMTSGGSYEQYF; D: TRBD2; size: .; V: TRBV10-3; J: TRBJ2-7
DNA: TGCAGTGCTAGAGATGGCCGGCGGCAGTACTTC; CDR3: CSARDGRRQYF; D: .; size: .; V: TRBV20-1; J: TRBJ2-4
DNA: TGCGCCAGCAGCGCCGGGTCCTCTGGAAACACCATATATTTT; CDR3: CASSAGSSGNTIYF; D: .; size: many; V: TRBV5-1; J: TRBJ1-3
DNA: TGTGCCAGCAGTGGGACCCTTGCGGCCCAGTACTTC; CDR3: CASSGTLAAQYF; D: .; size: .; V: TRBV2; J: TRBJ2-5
DNA: TGTGCCAGCAGTTACTCCAGGAATCAGCCCCAGCATTTT; CDR3: CASSYSRNQPQHF; D: .; size: many; V: TRBV6-5; J: TRBJ1-5
DNA: TGCGCCAGCAGCTTGGCCGCTGGAGGAACCGGGGAGCTGTTTTTT; CDR3: CASSLAAGGTGELFF; D: .; size: many; V: TRBV5-1; J: TRBJ2-2
DNA: TGCAGTGCTAGGGGGAGCTACCATAGCACAGATACGCAGTATTTT; CDR3: CSARGSYHSTDTQYF; D: .; size: few; V: TRBV20-1; J: TRBJ2-3
DNA: TGTGCCAGCAGCAGAGGACAGGCGTACCAAGAGACCCAGTACTTC; CDR3: CASSRGQAYQETQYF; D: TRBD1; size: .; V: TRBV7-2; J: TRBJ2-5
DNA: TGTGCCAGCAGTTTCCAGGAGAACACTGAAGCTTTCTTT; CDR3: CASSFQENTEAFF; D: .; size: many; V: TRBV12-3/TRBV12-4; J: TRBJ1-1
DNA: TGTGCCTGGAGTGGTCACGATAATTCACCCCTCCACTTT; CDR3: CAWSGHDNSPLHF; D: .; size: many; V: TRBV30; J: TRBJ1-6
DNA: TGTGCCAGCAGCGTAGGGGTGGCCTCACCCCTCCACTTT; CDR3: CASSVGVASPLHF; D: .; size: many; V: TRBV9; J: TRBJ1-6
DNA: TGTGCCAGTAGTTCGCAGTCGAATCAGCCCCAGCATTTT; CDR3: CASSSQSNQPQHF; D: .; size: many; V: TRBV19; J: TRBJ1-5
DNA: TGTGCCATCAGTGAGCCCGTCGCGGGACAGGGAGGTACGCAGTGTTTT; CDR3: CAISEPVAGQGGTQCF; D: TRBD1; size: few; V: TRBV10-3; J: TRBJ2-3
DNA: TGTGCCACCAGCAGAGAGACAACAGGCCTCTCTGGAAACACCATATATTTT; CDR3: CATSRETTGLSGNTIYF; D: .; size: many; V: TRBV15; J: TRBJ1-3
DNA: TGTGCCATCAGTGCATCCCAGTGGGCCAGGAACACTGAAGCTTTCTTT; CDR3: CAISASQWARNTEAFF; D: .; size: .; V: TRBV10-3; J: TRBJ1-1
DNA: TGTGCCAGCAGAGTCAGTTTGCGGACTAACTATGGCTACACCTTC; CDR3: CASRVSLRTNYGYTF; D: .; size: few; V: TRBV6-2/TRBV6-3; J: TRBJ1-2
DNA: TGTGCCAGTAGTTTCCGGACAGGGCCTAACTATGGCTACACCTTC; CDR3: CASSFRTGPNYGYTF; D: TRBD1; size: .; V: TRBV19; J: TRBJ1-2
DNA: TGTGCCAGCAGCTTCCTGGGACAGGGGACTCATGGCTACACCTTC; CDR3: CASSFLGQGTHGYTF; D: TRBD1; size: many; V: TRBV11-2; J: TRBJ1-2
DNA: TGTGCCAGCAGCCCCTTCTCGGTAGAGACAAACAATGAGCAGTTCTTC; CDR3: CASSPFSVETNNEQFF; D: .; size: .; V: TRBV11-2; J: TRBJ2-1
DNA: TGTGCCACCAGCAGAGGAAAGGGGACTACCTACAATGAGCAGTTCTTC; CDR3: CATSRGKGTTYNEQFF; D: TRBD2; size: .; V: TRBV15; J: TRBJ2-1
DNA: TGTGCCAGCTCACCAGGGCCGACAGGGGACCCATACAATGAGCAGTTCTTC; CDR3: CASSPGPTGDPYNEQFF; D: TRBD1; size: .; V: TRBV18; J: TRBJ2-1
DNA: TGTGCCAGCAGGCCCAGCGGGGGGGCGGGAAATGAGCAGTTCTTC; CDR3: CASRPSGGAGNEQFF; D: TRBD2; size: few; V: TRBV7-9; J: TRBJ2-1
DNA: TGTGCCAGCAGCTCTGGCACAGATACGCAGTATTTT; CDR3: CASSSGTDTQYF; D: .; size: many; V: TRBV11-1; J: TRBJ2-3
DNA: TGTGCCAGCAGCTTAGGAACCCTCCCACTCCACTACGAGCAGTACTTC; CDR3: CASSLGTLPLHYEQYF; D: .; size: .; V: TRBV7-7; J: TRBJ2-7
DNA: TGTGCCAGCAGTGAATCTGGCGGGAGGGCCTTGACTAATGAGCAGTTCTTC; CDR3: CASSESGGRALTNEQFF; D: TRBD2; size: once; V: TRBV25-1; J: TRBJ2-1
DNA: TGTGCCAGCAGCGGCGGGACAGGGACCTATGGCTACACCTTC; CDR3: CASSGGTGTYGYTF; D: TRBD1; size: .; V: TRBV11-3; J: TRBJ1-2
DNA: TGTGCCACCAGCAGAGATCTCGGGGGGGCCGACGAGCAGTACTTC; CDR3: CATSRDLGGADEQYF; D: TRBD2; size: .; V: TRBV15; J: TRBJ2-7
DNA: TGCAGCGTTCAGAACGACAGGGAAGAGCAGTACTTC; CDR3: CSVQNDREEQYF; D: TRBD1; size: .; V: TRBV29-1; J: TRBJ2-7